This TCR beta chain was profiled in a study of T cell responses to AZD1222 COVID-19 vaccine (dated by TCRdb to the early 2020s). Broadly, across the study: TCR sequencing covered fewer than 250 trial participants: 200 to 220 given two doses of AZD1222 and 26 given two doses of MenACWY control vaccine. Enrollment into the trials was organized by age into subgroups of 18-55, 56-69 and 70-plus years, and those subgroups contained approximately 160, 26 and 62 TCR-sequenced participants, respectively. Overall results and qualifications from the work: Reportedly, almost half of the unique spike-specific TCRs recognized epitopes lying outside the regions that are mutated in the B.1.351 and B.1.1.7 variants. Only six AZD1222 recipients were SARS-CoV-2 seropositive at baseline, limiting conclusions about previously exposed vaccinees. No day 14 peak-response samples were available, so repertoires were characterized only after the peak T cell response. Most participants were white British and females outnumbered males, and the authors suggested that clonal diversity may have been underestimated. The 56-69-year group was small, and its depth increase did not reach significance, likely because of low power. After two AZD1222 doses, spike-specific TCR breadth and depth were significantly higher than at day 0 and than in MenACWY recipients. Vaccine-associated CD4 TCRs spanned the whole spike protein, with dominant responses in regions 160-218 and 743-854.

A word on this clone: It has no known antigen specificity. The input lacks base qualities; no much larger clone sits a single base away.

Taken from cysteine to phenylalanine, the CDR3 has 15 residues. Just CDR3 DNA is preserved here, 45 bases in frame from base 1. Trimming removed 4 bases from V and 2 bases from J, leaving 14 bases between the germline ends. In the germline V gene (reference sequence), CDR1 corresponds to LGHDT and CDR2 to YNNKEL. The time point label, read with the paper, signifies: about 28 days (+/-7) after the second vaccine dose. AZD1222 recipients given second doses at about 4 weeks or at about 12 weeks were pooled, since spike-specific TCR depth and breadth were not found to differ between the two schedules. Vaccinee samples were obtained from the UK trials COV001 and COV002, which included a single-blind randomized controlled phase 2/3 trial of AZD1222 (ChAdOx1 nCoV-19) in healthy adults. Trial participant PBMC samples were collected at day 0 and day 28 after the second dose for TCRbeta chain sequencing. The CDR3 regions of human TCRbeta chains were subjected to immunosequencing. Per the original workflow: Repertoire TCRs were checked for matches against a reference library of SARS-CoV-2-specific TCRs that had been generated using the MIRA antigen-specificity platform. Breadth was defined as the fraction of unique TCRs that were SARS-CoV-2-associated. Depth was defined as the fraction of total T cells that were SARS-CoV-2-associated. Using the MIRA data, every spike-specific TCR was mapped to the spike region that the TCR reacted to and assigned to either a CD4 or a CD8 class. Log10-transformed breadth and depth values were compared by one-way ANOVA with Sidak's multiple comparisons tests. The table comes from immuneACCESS by way of TCRdb, which keeps in-frame sequences with V and J called. Part of the clones is missing from these tables; in studies checked, under half for an unresolved V gene and the rest for unknown reasons. The DNA gave D and trimming, while V, J and clone size come from that table. Present in this sample are some 150,000 clones, around 93% of which were seen just once. The top ten constitute 3.5% to 4.5% of the sample.

The sequence was obtained from an adult who received the AZD1222 COVID-19 vaccine. The V and J segments used are TRBV3-1 (or the pseudogene TRBV3-2) and TRBJ2-5, with TRBD2 as a weak D call on 6 bases. The sequenced sample was peripheral blood, obtained 28 days after the second AZD1222 dose. The DNA sequence reads TGTGCCAGCAGCCCAGATTTCGGGGGACAAGAGACCCAGTACTTC. This is translated as CASSPDFGGQETQYF.